This T cell receptor (beta chain) is from a study of radiotherapy plus CTLA-4 blockade in lung cancer. Study results and limitations: Early clone dynamics of blood T cells, plus interferon-beta, reportedly predicted response best. Radiotherapy with ipilimumab was followed by blood expansion of tumor-derived clones.

V dropped 6 bases and J dropped 5; count of bases not matched to a gene: 11. CDR3 length: 15 residues. Per germline, CDR1 SGHVS and CDR2 FQNEAQ. Chemo-refractory metastatic non-small-cell lung cancer patients received focal radiation with ipilimumab CTLA-4 blockade. This clone is a singleton in its sample. Its target is not known. The repertoire was sequenced with immunoSEQ multiplex PCR; TCRdb's copy has only in-frame clones and lacks some. This sample has 80,000 or so clones, with 60% to 85% found just once. The starting material was peripheral blood, obtained from a patient treated with radiotherapy plus ipilimumab. This TCR derives from a human donor with non-small cell lung cancer who had a partial response to radiotherapy plus ipilimumab. Some clones in this sample may be carry-over from other donors' samples. V and J are TRBV7-8 and TRBJ1-1; 8 positions agree with TRBD1. CDR3 in amino acids: CASRPDGTGGTEAFF. Written as DNA, the CDR3 is TGTGCCAGCAGGCCAGACGGGACAGGCGGAACTGAAGCTTTCTTT.